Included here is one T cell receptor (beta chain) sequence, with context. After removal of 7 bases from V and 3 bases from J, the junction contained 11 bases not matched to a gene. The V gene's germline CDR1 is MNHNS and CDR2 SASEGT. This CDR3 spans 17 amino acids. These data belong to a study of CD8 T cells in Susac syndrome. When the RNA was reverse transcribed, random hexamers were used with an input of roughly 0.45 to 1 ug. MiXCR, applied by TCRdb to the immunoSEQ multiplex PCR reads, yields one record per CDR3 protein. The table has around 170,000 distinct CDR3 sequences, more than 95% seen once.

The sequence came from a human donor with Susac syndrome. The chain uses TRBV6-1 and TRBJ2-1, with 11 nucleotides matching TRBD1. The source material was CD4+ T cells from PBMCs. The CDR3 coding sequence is TGTGCCAGCACCTTCCGGGTGGGGACAGGGGGCTACAATGAGCAGTTCTTC. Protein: CASTFRVGTGGYNEQFF.